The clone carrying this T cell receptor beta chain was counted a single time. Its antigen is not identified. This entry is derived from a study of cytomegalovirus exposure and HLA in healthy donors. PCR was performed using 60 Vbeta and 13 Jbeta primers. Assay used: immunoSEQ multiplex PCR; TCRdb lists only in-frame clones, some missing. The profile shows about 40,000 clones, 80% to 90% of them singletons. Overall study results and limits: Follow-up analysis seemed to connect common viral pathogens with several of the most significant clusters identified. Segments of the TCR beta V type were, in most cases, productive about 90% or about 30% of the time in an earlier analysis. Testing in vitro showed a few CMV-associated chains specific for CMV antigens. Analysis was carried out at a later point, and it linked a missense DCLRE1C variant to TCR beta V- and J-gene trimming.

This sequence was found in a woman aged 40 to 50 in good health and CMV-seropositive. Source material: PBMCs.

The CDR3 reads CASSLVGQGSGNTIYF. The CDR3 bases are TGTGCCAGCAGCTTGGTGGGACAGGGCTCTGGAAACACCATATATTTT. This sequence joins TRBV5-5 and TRBJ1-3; 9 bases align to TRBD1. There are 16 residues in the CDR3. Per germline, CDR1 SGHKS and CDR2 YYEKEE (reference sequence). V lost 0 bases and J lost 0; bases outside the gene matches: 1.